These 4 T cell receptor beta chains originate from one sample sequenced in a study of T cells in localized non-small cell lung cancer. Profiling relied on immunoSEQ multiplex PCR, and the TCRdb table lists in-frame clones only, not all of them. The sample has about 70,000 clones; 85% to 90% are singletons. This material consisted of peripheral blood, taken before any cancer treatment. Source of these receptors: a male donor older than 55 with stage III squamous cell lung carcinoma.

The CDR3 here is CASSERPGPRVGGELFF. The CDR3 DNA is TGTGCCAGCAGTGAACGGCCGGGTCCTAGGGTTGGCGGGGAGCTGTTTTTT. The chain combines TRBV6-1 with TRBJ2-2; D uncertain. Germline lookup yields CDR1 MNHNS and CDR2 SASEGT. V lost 2 bases and J lost 7, with 20 bases in between. The CDR3 loop spans 17 amino acids.

V and J are TRBV4-3 and TRBJ2-1; TRBD2 might be the D (6 bases). The CDR3 has 13 amino acids. Germline lookup yields CDR1 LGHNA and CDR2 YSLEER. With 1 base removed from V and 9 bases from J, the gap between germline ends came to 10 bases. The CDR3 DNA is TGCGCCAGCAGCCAAGTTGTCGGGAGTGAGCAGTTCTTC. Translating it yields CASSQVVGSEQFF.

This clone was seen a single time. V is TRBV29-1 and J is TRBJ2-5; the D gene is possibly TRBD1 (6 bases). There are 13 residues in the CDR3. Germline V gene sequence: CDR1 SQVTM, CDR2 ANQGSEA. Trimming took 7 bases from V and 5 from J, leaving 17 bases between them. The CDR3 bases are TGCAGCGCCGGACAGCCCCCTGTTGAGACCCAGTACTTC. Its protein product is CSAGQPPVETQYF. The full variable domain, rest sourced from reference TRBV29-1 and TRBJ2-5, is SAVISQKPSRDICQRGTSLTIQCQVDSQVTMMFWYRQQPGQSLTLIATANQGSEATYESGFVIDKFPISRPNLTFSTLTVSNMSPEDSSIYLCSAGQPPVETQYFGPGTRLLVL.

J is TRBJ2-5 and V is TRBV28; D possibly corresponds to TRBD1 (5 bases). CDR1 and CDR2 from the germline V gene are MDHEN and SYDVKM. The CDR3 contains 15 residues. Trimming removed 1 base at V and 2 bases at J, with 11 bases between. The CDR3 DNA follows: TGTGCCAGCAGTTTATCCACAGGAGTACAAGAGACCCAGTACTTC. Translation gives CASSLSTGVQETQYF. The whole variable domain, remainder taken from reference TRBV28 and TRBJ2-5, is DVKVTQSSRYLVKRTGEKVFLECVQDMDHENMFWYRQDPGLGLRLIYFSYDVKMKEKGDIPEGYSVSREKKERFSLILESASTNQTSMYLCASSLSTGVQETQYFGPGTRLLVL.